This T cell receptor (beta chain) is from a study of cytomegalovirus exposure and HLA in healthy donors. Study-wide results and caveats: Among TCR sequences, most were rare, though some public TCRs appeared in many donors. The study flagged approximately 180 TCR beta chains as cytomegalovirus-associated.

With 60 Vbeta and 13 Jbeta primers, the PCR was carried out. Repertoires were generated with immunoSEQ multiplex PCR, while TCRdb's copy carries only in-frame clones and drops some. The sample includes some 93,000 clones, 65% of them seen just once. Trimming removed 0 bases from V and 3 bases from J, with 11 bases in between. The CDR3 sequence is 16 residues long. Germline V lookup: CDR1 LNHNV, CDR2 YYDKDF (reference sequence). Points on this clone: Antigen: not known.

The chain uses TRBV15 and TRBJ1-4, with D possibly being TRBD1 (6 bases). The sequence derives from a boy under 18 in good health and CMV-seropositive. Material for sequencing was PBMCs. Here the CDR3 DNA reads TGTGCCACCAGCAGAGATGGGGGGGCGTCTAATGAAAAACTGTTTTTT. Protein: CATSRDGGASNEKLFF.